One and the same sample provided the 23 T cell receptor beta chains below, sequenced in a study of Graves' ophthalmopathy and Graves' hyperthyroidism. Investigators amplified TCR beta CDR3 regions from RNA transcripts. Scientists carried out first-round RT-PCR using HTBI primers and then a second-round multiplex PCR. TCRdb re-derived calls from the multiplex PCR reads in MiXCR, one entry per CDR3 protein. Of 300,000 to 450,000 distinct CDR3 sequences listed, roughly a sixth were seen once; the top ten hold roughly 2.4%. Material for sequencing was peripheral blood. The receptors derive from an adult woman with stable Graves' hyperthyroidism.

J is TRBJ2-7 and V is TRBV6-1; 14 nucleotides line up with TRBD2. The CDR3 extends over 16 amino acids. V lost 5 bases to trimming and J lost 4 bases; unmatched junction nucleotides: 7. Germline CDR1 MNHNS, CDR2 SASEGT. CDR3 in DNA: TGTGCCAGCAGTAAACGACTAGCGGGAGGGAAATACGAGCAGTACTTC. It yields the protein CASSKRLAGGKYEQYF.

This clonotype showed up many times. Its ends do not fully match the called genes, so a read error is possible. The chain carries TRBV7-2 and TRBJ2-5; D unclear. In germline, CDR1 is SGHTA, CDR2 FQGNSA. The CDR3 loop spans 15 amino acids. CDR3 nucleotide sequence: TGTGCCAGCAACTTAGTGAGGACCCCAGAGGAGACCCAGTACTTC. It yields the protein CASNLVRTPEETQYF.

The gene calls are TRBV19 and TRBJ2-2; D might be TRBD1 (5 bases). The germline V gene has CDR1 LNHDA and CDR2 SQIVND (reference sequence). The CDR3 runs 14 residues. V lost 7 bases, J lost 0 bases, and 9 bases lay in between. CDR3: CASKARANTGELFF. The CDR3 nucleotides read TGTGCCAGTAAGGCCAGGGCGAACACCGGGGAGCTGTTTTTT.

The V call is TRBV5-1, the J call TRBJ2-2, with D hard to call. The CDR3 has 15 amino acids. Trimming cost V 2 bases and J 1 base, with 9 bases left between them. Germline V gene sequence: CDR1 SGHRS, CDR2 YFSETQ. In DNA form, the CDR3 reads TGCGCCAGCAGCTTCGAAAAACGGAACACCGGGGAGCTGTTTTTT. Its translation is CASSFEKRNTGELFF.

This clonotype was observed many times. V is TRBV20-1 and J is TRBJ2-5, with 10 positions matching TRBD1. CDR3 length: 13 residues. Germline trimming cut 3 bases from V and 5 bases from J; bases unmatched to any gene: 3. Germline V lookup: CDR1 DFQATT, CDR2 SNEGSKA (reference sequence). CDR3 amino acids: CSARGTGAETQYF. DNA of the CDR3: TGCAGTGCTAGGGGGACAGGGGCGGAGACCCAGTACTTC.

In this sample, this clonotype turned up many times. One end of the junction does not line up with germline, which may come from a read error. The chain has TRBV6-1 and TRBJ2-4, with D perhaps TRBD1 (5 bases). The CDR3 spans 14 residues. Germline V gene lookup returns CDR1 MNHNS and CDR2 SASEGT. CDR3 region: CATQQVLAKNIKYF. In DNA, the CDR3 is TGTGCCACACAACAGGTTTTAGCCAAAAACATTAAGTACTTC.

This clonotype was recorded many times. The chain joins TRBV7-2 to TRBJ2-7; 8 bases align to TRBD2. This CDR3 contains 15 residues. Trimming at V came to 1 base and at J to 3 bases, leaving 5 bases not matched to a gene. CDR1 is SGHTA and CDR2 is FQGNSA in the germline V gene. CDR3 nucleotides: TGTGCCAGCAGCTTAGGGACTAGCCTAGTCTACGAGCAGTACTTC. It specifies CASSLGTSLVYEQYF.

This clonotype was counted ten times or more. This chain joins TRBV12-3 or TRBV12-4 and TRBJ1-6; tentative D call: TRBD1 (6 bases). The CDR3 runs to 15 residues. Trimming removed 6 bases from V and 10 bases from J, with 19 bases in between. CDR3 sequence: CASSLTGSIGSPLHF. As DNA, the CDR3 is TGTGCCAGCAGCCTTACAGGGTCGATAGGGTCACCCCTCCACTTT.

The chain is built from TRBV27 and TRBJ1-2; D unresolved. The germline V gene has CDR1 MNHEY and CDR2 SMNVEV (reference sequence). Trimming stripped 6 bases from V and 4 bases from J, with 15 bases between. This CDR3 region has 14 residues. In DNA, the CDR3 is TGTGCCAGCAGCCCTACCGAATGGACCTATGGCTACACCTTC. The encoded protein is CASSPTEWTYGYTF.

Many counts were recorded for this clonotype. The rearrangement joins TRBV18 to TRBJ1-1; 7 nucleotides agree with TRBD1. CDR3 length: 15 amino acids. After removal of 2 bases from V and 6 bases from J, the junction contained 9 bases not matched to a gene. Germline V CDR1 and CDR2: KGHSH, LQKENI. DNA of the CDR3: TGTGCCAGCTCACCAGGAAGGGGGCACAACGCTGAAGCTTTCTTT. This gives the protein CASSPGRGHNAEAFF. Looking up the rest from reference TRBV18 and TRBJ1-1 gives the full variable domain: NAGVMQNPRHLVRRRGQEARLRCSPMKGHSHVYWYRQLPEEGLKFMVYLQKENIIDESGMPKERFSAEFPKEGPSILRIQQVVRGDSAAYFCASSPGRGHNAEAFFGQGTRLTVV.

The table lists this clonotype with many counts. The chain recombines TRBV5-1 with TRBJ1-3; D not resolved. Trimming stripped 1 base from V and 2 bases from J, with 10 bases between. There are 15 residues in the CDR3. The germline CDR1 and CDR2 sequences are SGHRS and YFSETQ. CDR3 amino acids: CASSLPAGAGNTIYF. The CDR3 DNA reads TGCGCCAGCAGCTTGCCCGCAGGAGCTGGAAACACCATATATTTT.

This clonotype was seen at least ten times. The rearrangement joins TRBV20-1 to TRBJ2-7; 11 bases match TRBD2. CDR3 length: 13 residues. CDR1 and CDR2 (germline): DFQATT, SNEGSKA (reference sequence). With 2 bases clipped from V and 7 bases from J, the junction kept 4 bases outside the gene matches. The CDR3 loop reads CSARLAGGLEQYF. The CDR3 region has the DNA TGCAGTGCTAGACTAGCGGGAGGTTTAGAGCAGTACTTC.

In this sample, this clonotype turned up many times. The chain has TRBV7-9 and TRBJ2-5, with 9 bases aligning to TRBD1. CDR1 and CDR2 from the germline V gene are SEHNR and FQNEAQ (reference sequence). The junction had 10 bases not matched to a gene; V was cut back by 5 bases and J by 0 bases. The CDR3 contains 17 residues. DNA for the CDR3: TGTGCCAGCAGCCCGTCCGACGACAGGGGGTACCAAGAGACCCAGTACTTC. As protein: CASSPSDDRGYQETQYF.

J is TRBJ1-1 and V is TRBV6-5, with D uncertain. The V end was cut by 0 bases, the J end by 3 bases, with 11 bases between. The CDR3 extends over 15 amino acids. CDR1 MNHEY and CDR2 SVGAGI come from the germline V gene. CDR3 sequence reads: CASSYSPVFDTEAFF. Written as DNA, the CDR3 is TGTGCCAGCAGTTACTCGCCCGTCTTCGACACTGAAGCTTTCTTT.

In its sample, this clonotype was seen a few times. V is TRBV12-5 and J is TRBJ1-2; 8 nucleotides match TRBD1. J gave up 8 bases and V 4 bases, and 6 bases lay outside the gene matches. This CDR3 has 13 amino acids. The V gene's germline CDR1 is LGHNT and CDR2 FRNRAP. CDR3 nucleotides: TGTGCTAGTGGTTGGACAGGGAGTGACGGCTACACCTTC. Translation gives CASGWTGSDGYTF.

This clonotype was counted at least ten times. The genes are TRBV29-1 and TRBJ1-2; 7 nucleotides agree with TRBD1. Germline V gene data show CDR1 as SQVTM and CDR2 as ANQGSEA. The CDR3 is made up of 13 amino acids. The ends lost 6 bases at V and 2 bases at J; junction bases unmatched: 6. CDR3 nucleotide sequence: TGCAGCGTACTTGGGACAGACAACTATGGCTACACCTTC. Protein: CSVLGTDNYGYTF.

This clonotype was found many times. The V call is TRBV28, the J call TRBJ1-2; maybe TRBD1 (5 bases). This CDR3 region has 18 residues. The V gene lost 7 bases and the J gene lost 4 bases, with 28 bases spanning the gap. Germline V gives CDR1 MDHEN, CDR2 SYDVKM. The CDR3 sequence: CASTTGVMVGITGYGYTF. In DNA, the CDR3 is TGTGCCAGCACCACGGGGGTAATGGTAGGCATAACCGGCTATGGCTACACCTTC.

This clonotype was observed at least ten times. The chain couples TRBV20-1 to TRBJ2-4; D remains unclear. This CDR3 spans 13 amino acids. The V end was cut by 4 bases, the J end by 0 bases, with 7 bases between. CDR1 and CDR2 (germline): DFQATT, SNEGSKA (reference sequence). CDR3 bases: TGCAGTGCTATCTTGGGAGCCAAAAACATTCAGTACTTC. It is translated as CSAILGAKNIQYF.

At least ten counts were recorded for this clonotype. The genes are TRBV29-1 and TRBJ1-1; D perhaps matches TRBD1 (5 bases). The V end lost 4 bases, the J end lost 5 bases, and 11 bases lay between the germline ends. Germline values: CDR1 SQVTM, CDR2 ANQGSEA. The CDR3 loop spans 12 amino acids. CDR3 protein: CSVGDGGTEAFF. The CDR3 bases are TGCAGCGTTGGGGACGGCGGGACTGAAGCTTTCTTT.

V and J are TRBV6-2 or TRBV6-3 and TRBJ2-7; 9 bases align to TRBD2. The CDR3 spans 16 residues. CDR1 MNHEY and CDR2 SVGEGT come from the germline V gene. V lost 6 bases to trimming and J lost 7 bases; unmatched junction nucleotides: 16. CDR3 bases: TGTGCCAGCAGCGACCCCAGCGGGAGGACCGGGTGGGAGCAGTACTTC. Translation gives CASSDPSGRTGWEQYF.

The chain's CDR3 is CSARDGAEVIYGYTF. DNA for the CDR3: TGCAGTGCTAGAGATGGGGCGGAAGTAATCTATGGCTACACCTTC. V usage is TRBV20-1 and J usage is TRBJ1-2; D perhaps matches TRBD1 (5 bases). V was clipped by 0 bases and J by 4 bases, with 15 bases between them. Germline V gene sequence: CDR1 DFQATT, CDR2 SNEGSKA (reference sequence). CDR3 length: 15 amino acids.

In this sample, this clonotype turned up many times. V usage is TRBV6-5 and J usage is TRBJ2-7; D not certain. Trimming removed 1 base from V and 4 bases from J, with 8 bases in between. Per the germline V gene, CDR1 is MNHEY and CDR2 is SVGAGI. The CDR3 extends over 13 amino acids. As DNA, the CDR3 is TGTGCCAGCAGTTACTTGAAGAATTACGAGCAGTACTTC. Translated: CASSYLKNYEQYF.

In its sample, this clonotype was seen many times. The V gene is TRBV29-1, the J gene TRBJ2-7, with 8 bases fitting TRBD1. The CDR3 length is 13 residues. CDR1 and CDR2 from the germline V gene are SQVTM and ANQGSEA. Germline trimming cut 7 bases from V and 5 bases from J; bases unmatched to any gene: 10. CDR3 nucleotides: TGCAGCGGTGACGACAGGGGCTTCCACGAGCAGTACTTC. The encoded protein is CSGDDRGFHEQYF.